This T cell receptor (beta chain) was captured in a study of cytomegalovirus exposure and HLA in healthy donors. In regard to this clone: Its target is not known.

Study findings and constraints: Equally common other TCR beta chains were less clonally expanded than HLA-associated ones, a later analysis found. For most TCR beta V segments, an earlier analysis put the productive rate at about 87% or about 30% of the time. In a later analysis, TCR beta V- and J-gene trimming showed a link to a missense DCLRE1C variant.

CDR1 is SNHLY, CDR2 FYNNEI, per germline. The CDR3 length is 15 residues. V shed 7 bases, J shed 2 bases, and the junction held 5 bases outside the gene matches. PCR involved 60 Vbeta and 13 Jbeta primers. The data were produced by immunoSEQ multiplex PCR, yet TCRdb's version contains in-frame clones alone and is incomplete. The data show about 110,000 clones, approximately 70% seen once. Input material: PBMCs. The sequence was obtained from a woman aged 70-85 years in good health and CMV-seropositive. The rearrangement joins TRBV2 to TRBJ2-2; 9 bases match TRBD1. The CDR3 is CASTRGQGNTGELFF. CDR3 in DNA: TGTGCCAGCACGAGGGGACAGGGTAACACCGGGGAGCTGTTTTTT.